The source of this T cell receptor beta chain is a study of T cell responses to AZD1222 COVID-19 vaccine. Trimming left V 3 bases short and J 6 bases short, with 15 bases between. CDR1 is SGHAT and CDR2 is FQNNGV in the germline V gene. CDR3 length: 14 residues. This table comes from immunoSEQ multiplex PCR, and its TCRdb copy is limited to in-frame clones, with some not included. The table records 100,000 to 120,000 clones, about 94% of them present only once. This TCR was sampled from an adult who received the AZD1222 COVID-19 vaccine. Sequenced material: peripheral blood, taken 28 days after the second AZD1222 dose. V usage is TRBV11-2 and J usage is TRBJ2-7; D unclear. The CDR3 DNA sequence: TGTGCCAGCAGCTTTAGGAGCCGGATTCGCGAGCAGTACTTC. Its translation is CASSFRSRIREQYF.